This T cell receptor (beta chain) was identified during a study of neurological immune-mediated disorders. Study outcomes and limitations: CDR3 amino acid sequences of expanded clones were not shared across subjects, a result suggesting private repertoires in all groups.

TCRdb reprocessed the 5' RACE reads via MiXCR and lists one record per CDR3 protein. The sample has about 74,000 distinct CDR3 sequences, roughly 5% seen once. This clonotype was counted at least ten times. The antigen remains undetermined. The TCR comes from a man between 18 and 35 years old with multiple sclerosis. What was sequenced was PBMCs.

CDR3 DNA: TGCGCCAGCAGCCAAGAATCGGGGGGCTCTTGGGACAATGAGCAGTTCTTC. It encodes CASSQESGGSWDNEQFF. V is TRBV4-1 and J is TRBJ2-1, with a weak D call TRBD2 (7 bases). The length of the CDR3 is 17 residues. V was shortened by 0 bases and J by 5 bases, with 17 bases between the two germline ends. Germline-derived CDR1 and CDR2 are MGHRA and YSYEKL.